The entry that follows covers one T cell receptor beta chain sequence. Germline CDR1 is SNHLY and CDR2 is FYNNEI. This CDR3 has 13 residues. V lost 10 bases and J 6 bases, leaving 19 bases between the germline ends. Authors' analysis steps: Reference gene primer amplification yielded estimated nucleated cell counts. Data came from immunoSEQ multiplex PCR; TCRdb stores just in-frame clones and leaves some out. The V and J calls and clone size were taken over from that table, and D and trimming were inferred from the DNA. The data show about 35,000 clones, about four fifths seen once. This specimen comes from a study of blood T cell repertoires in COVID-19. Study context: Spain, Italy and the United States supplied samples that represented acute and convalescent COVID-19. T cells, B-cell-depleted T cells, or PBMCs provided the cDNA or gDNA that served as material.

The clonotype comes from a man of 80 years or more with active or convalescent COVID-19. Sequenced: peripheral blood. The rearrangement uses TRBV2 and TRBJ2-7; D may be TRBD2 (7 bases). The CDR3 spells CANWGGAASEQYF. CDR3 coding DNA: TGTGCCAACTGGGGGGGCGCGGCCTCCGAGCAGTACTTC.